This T cell receptor beta chain was captured by sequencing in a study of CD8 T cells in ankylosing spondylitis. Regarding the study as a whole: As for the disease-linked clones, they showed a CD8+ phenotype and occurred at relatively low frequencies in peripheral blood.

From the 5' RACE reads, TCRdb called clonotypes with MiXCR, one entry per CDR3 protein. Of some 340,000 distinct CDR3 sequences listed, over 12% were seen once; the top ten hold approximately 1.1%. Details on this clonotype: Its cognate antigen is unknown.

After removal of 4 bases from V and 0 bases from J, the junction contained 6 bases not matched to a gene. CDR3 length: 16 amino acids. Germline assignment: CDR1 SEHNR and CDR2 FQNEAQ (reference sequence). The chain carries TRBV7-9 and TRBJ2-3; 8 nucleotides line up with TRBD1. The TCR was taken from a male donor with ankylosing spondylitis or in good health (not recorded which). The specimen sequenced was blood, either unsorted or a sorted T cell fraction (not recorded which). Here the CDR3 reads CASSSWTGSSTDTQYF. Written as DNA, the CDR3 is TGTGCCAGCAGCTCTTGGACAGGGTCTAGCACAGATACGCAGTATTTT.